The clone carrying this TCR beta chain was detected only a few times. The data are from a study of CD8+ T cells in alopecia areata. CDR3 size: 16 residues. Trimming took 1 base from V and 10 from J, leaving 22 bases between them. The germline V gene encodes CDR1 SGHAT and CDR2 FQNNGV. The treatment here: oral pan-JAK inhibitor, 5-10 mg twice daily. After isolation, RNA underwent reverse transcription to generate cDNA as the sequencing template. Repertoires were generated with immunoSEQ multiplex PCR, while TCRdb's copy carries only in-frame clones and drops some. The sample has about 120,000 clones, 53% seen once.

This chain connects TRBV11-2 to TRBJ1-1; D is uncertain. The sample was CD4+ T cells sorted from blood, taken at week 4, from a patient treated with tofacitinib. The origin of this receptor is a human donor with alopecia areata. Written as DNA, the CDR3 is TGTGCCAGCAGCTTAGCGAGAGGGTCCGTCTTTCTGGGAGCTTTCTTT. It codes for CASSLARGSVFLGAFF.